Here is one TCR beta chain with its context. The record originates from a study of T cells in Graves' hyperthyroidism and ophthalmopathy. The V and J ends lost 3 bases and 0 bases respectively, with 15 bases between them. This CDR3 contains 16 residues. Germline-derived CDR1 and CDR2 are KGHSH and LQKENI. Authors of the study amplified TCR beta CDR3 regions from RNA transcripts. When the TCR CDR3 underwent first-round RT-PCR, the HTBI primer set was used. MiXCR, applied by TCRdb to the multiplex PCR reads, yields one record per CDR3 protein. Of hundreds of thousands of distinct CDR3 sequences listed, 12% to 15% are singletons. Each diagnosis drew on symptoms, thyroxine, TRAb, thyroid ultrasound and orbital computed tomography findings.

V is TRBV18 and J is TRBJ2-7, with D possibly being TRBD1 (6 bases). Input material: blood. The TCR sequence derives from a woman in her late teens or twenties with Graves' hyperthyroidism. CDR3 nucleotides: TGTGCCAGCTCACCCCTCCAGACAGGTAGCTCCTACGAGCAGTACTTC. Its protein is CASSPLQTGSSYEQYF.